Listed below are T cell receptor beta chains from one sample, sequenced in a study of control samples from healthy donors and cancer patients. Using immunoSEQ multiplex PCR, the repertoire was profiled, and TCRdb retains in-frame clones only, with some absent. The data show fewer than 90,000 clones, roughly 88% seen once. Sequencing was carried out using blood. The source of these receptors is a woman aged 45-65 years in good health. CDR3s include the opening cysteine and the closing phenylalanine or tryptophan. Fields, in order: clone size, D gene, J gene, V gene, CDR3 protein, CDR3 DNA. A D gene is named only where the DNA matches it firmly. Rows give clone size only sometimes, using once, few, many, or a class for an expanded clone.

>NA|TRBD2|TRBJ2-1|TRBV5-1
CASSYTSFERGDYNEQFF
TGCGCCAGCAGCTACACTAGTTTCGAGCGGGGGGACTACAATGAGCAGTTCTTC
>NA|TRBD1|TRBJ1-5|TRBV24-1
CATFPQGYQPQHF
TGTGCCACCTTCCCACAGGGGTACCAGCCCCAGCATTTT
>NA|TRBD1|TRBJ1-2|TRBV25-1
CASSDPGTVYGYTF
TGTGCCAGCAGTGACCCCGGGACAGTCTATGGCTACACCTTC
>NA|TRBD1|TRBJ1-5|TRBV19
CASSIRQGVSEPQHF
TGTGCCAGTAGTATCAGACAGGGCGTGTCGGAGCCCCAGCATTTT
>NA|NA|TRBJ1-1|TRBV6-2/TRBV6-3
CASSYPGGGEAFF
TGTGCCAGCAGTTACCCCGGCGGCGGTGAAGCTTTCTTT
>NA|NA|TRBJ2-3|TRBV3-1/TRBV3-2
CASSLRWTGLETDTQYF
TGTGCCAGCAGCCTGCGTTGGACTGGACTGGAGACAGATACGCAGTATTTT
>NA|TRBD1|TRBJ2-7|TRBV9
CASSVAGTVTYEQYF
TGTGCCAGCAGCGTCGCCGGGACAGTTACCTACGAGCAGTACTTC
>few|TRBD1|TRBJ1-2|TRBV2
CASSESWTGLRSRGYTF
TGTGCCAGCAGTGAATCCTGGACAGGGTTGAGGTCTAGGGGCTACACCTTC
>few|NA|TRBJ2-7|TRBV29-1
CSVTNPGDNEQYF
TGCAGCGTTACCAACCCCGGGGACAACGAGCAGTACTTC
>NA|NA|TRBJ1-1|TRBV3-1/TRBV3-2
CASSQERRGRGAFF
TGTGCCAGCAGCCAGGAAAGGCGGGGGCGGGGAGCTTTCTTT
>NA|TRBD1|TRBJ1-1|TRBV5-8
CASSSGQGVTEAFF
TGTGCCAGCAGCTCTGGACAGGGGGTCACTGAAGCTTTCTTT
>NA|NA|TRBJ1-6|TRBV3-1/TRBV3-2
CASSWGVEGSPLHF
TGTGCCAGCAGCTGGGGGGTAGAAGGGTCACCCCTCCACTTT
>few|NA|TRBJ1-5|TRBV30
CAWTGLVGQPQHF
TGTGCCTGGACAGGGTTGGTCGGACAGCCCCAGCATTTT
>NA|TRBD2|TRBJ2-1|TRBV3-1/TRBV3-2
CASSLRLAGYEQFF
TGTGCCAGCAGCCTTCGTCTAGCGGGGTATGAGCAGTTCTTC
>NA|NA|TRBJ2-1|TRBV6-5
CASLTVHEQFF
TGTGCCAGCTTGACAGTCCATGAGCAGTTCTTC
>few|NA|TRBJ1-5|TRBV19
CASSIGYQPQHF
TGTGCCAGTAGTATAGGGTATCAGCCCCAGCATTTT
>NA|TRBD1|TRBJ2-7|TRBV3-1/TRBV3-2
CASTLRDSSYEQYF
TGTGCCAGCACCCTTAGGGACAGTTCCTACGAGCAGTACTTC
>NA|NA|TRBJ1-4|TRBV7-8
CASSSHRERQKLFF
TGTGCCAGCAGCTCGCACAGGGAGCGGCAAAAACTGTTTTTT
>once|NA|TRBJ1-1|TRBV7-8
CASSQGTVHMNTEAFF
TGTGCCAGCAGCCAAGGCACAGTTCACATGAACACTGAAGCTTTCTTT
>NA|NA|TRBJ2-7|TRBV30
CAWSNSRVIYEQYF
TGTGCCTGGAGTAACAGCAGGGTAATCTACGAGCAGTACTTC
>NA|NA|TRBJ1-1|TRBV5-6
CASSSIRAQRGTEAFF
TGTGCCAGCAGCTCTATCCGGGCCCAGAGGGGAACTGAAGCTTTCTTT
>NA|TRBD2|TRBJ2-3|TRBV6-6
CASSYYTSESTDTQYF
TGTGCCAGCAGTTACTACACTAGCGAAAGCACAGATACGCAGTATTTT
>NA|NA|TRBJ1-2|TRBV5-1
CASSLPDYGYTF
TGCGCCAGCAGCTTGCCGGACTATGGCTACACCTTC
>NA|TRBD2|TRBJ2-3|TRBV6-5
CASSSSGGSTDTQYF
TGTGCCAGCAGTAGCAGCGGGGGGTCCACAGATACGCAGTATTTT
>NA|TRBD2|TRBJ2-3|TRBV4-2
CASSPEAGMGDTQYF
TGTGCCAGCAGCCCAGAAGCGGGGATGGGAGATACGCAGTATTTT
>NA|NA|TRBJ1-5|TRBV29-1
CSVETGKGQPQHF
TGCAGCGTTGAAACAGGGAAGGGTCAGCCCCAGCATTTT
>NA|NA|TRBJ1-1|TRBV4-1
CASSQVDLGFRNTEAFF
TGCGCCAGCAGCCAAGTTGATTTGGGTTTTAGGAACACTGAAGCTTTCTTT
>NA|NA|TRBJ2-7|TRBV9
CASSVYEGSYEQYF
TGTGCCAGCAGCGTATATGAAGGCTCCTACGAGCAGTACTTC
>NA|NA|TRBJ1-6|TRBV18
CASSPRVISYNSPLHF
TGTGCCAGCTCACCAAGAGTGATTTCCTATAATTCACCCCTCCACTTT
>once|TRBD1|TRBJ1-1|TRBV6-5
CASSSGTGDTEAFF
TGTGCCAGCAGCTCCGGGACAGGGGACACTGAAGCTTTCTTT
>NA|TRBD1|TRBJ1-1|TRBV18
CASNRGRAFF
TGTGCCAGCAACAGGGGCCGGGCTTTCTTT
>few|NA|TRBJ1-1|TRBV18
CASSQGSNTEAFF
TGTGCCAGCTCACAGGGTTCGAACACTGAAGCTTTCTTT
>NA|NA|TRBJ2-3|TRBV2
CARTAAGNADTQYF
TGTGCCAGGACAGCGGCCGGTAACGCAGATACGCAGTATTTT
>NA|NA|TRBJ2-7|TRBV14
CASSVTYYEQYF
TGTGCCAGCAGCGTAACCTACTACGAGCAGTACTTC